This T cell receptor beta chain originates from a study of tumor T cells in aggressive B-cell lymphoma. The repertoire was sequenced with immunoSEQ multiplex PCR; TCRdb's copy has only in-frame clones and lacks some. Found here are thousands of clones, 60% to 85% of them singletons; the top ten hold 13% to 15%. Sample: tumor tissue. The sequence came from an adult with diffuse large B cell lymphoma.

The CDR3 protein is CASSKGLAGGNEQFF. The DNA of the CDR3 is TGTGCCAGCAGTAAAGGACTAGCGGGGGGGAATGAGCAGTTCTTC. The chain links TRBV2 to TRBJ2-1; 15 bases align to TRBD2. The germline CDR1 and CDR2 sequences are SNHLY and FYNNEI. J was trimmed by 7 bases and V by 5 bases; bases with no gene match: 3. CDR3 length: 15 residues. Full variable domain (rest looked up from reference TRBV2 and TRBJ2-1): EPEVTQTPSHQVTQMGQEVILRCVPISNHLYFYWYRQILGQKVEFLVSFYNNEISEKSEIFDDQFSVERPDGSNFTLKIRSTKLEDSAMYFCASSKGLAGGNEQFFGPGTRLTVL.